These 29 T cell receptor beta chains share one sample of origin, sequenced in a study of beta chain features in type 1 diabetes. As every portion of the isolated RNA was reverse transcribed, the sequencing read expressed TCRB transcripts. Clones were sequenced by immunoSEQ multiplex PCR, and TCRdb holds only the in-frame ones, with some missing. The sample has approximately 340,000 clones, about 15% seen once. Sequenced sample: naive CD4+ T cells from blood. Every receptor here comes from a woman younger than 30 in good health.

The chain employs TRBV28 and TRBJ2-5, with TRBD2 matching over 11 bases. With V trimmed by 5 bases and J by 4 bases, 9 bases remained unmatched. This CDR3 spans 16 amino acids. Germline CDR1 is MDHEN and CDR2 is SYDVKM. Here the CDR3 DNA reads TGTGCCAGCAGTCCCGCCGCCGGGACTAGCGGAGAGACCCAGTACTTC. This gives the protein CASSPAAGTSGETQYF.

This clone was recorded only once. The chain couples TRBV10-3 to TRBJ2-7; 10 bases agree with TRBD2. The J segment lost 3 bases and the V segment lost 4 bases, leaving 3 bases of the junction unmatched. This CDR3 contains 14 residues. The germline V gene has CDR1 ENHRY and CDR2 SYGVKD. The CDR3 DNA reads as TGTGCCATCAGTGGGACTAGCGGCTACTACGAGCAGTACTTC. Translation: CAISGTSGYYEQYF.

There are a few counts of this clone. The chain is built from TRBV9 and TRBJ2-1; 9 bases match TRBD2. CDR1 is SGDLS and CDR2 is YYNGEE in the germline V gene. V shed 2 bases, J shed 9 bases, and the junction held 3 bases outside the gene matches. The CDR3 is 13 residues long. The CDR3 sequence: CASSVSGSGEQFF. Here the CDR3 DNA reads TGTGCCAGCAGCGTTAGCGGGAGTGGTGAGCAGTTCTTC.

This clone was counted a few times. The chain joins TRBV2 to TRBJ2-5; D perhaps matches TRBD1 (5 bases). The length of the CDR3 is 14 residues. CDR1 is SNHLY, CDR2 FYNNEI, per germline. Trimming left V 11 bases short and J 6 bases short, with 22 bases between. The CDR3 region is CAFKATDGKKTQYF. As DNA, the CDR3 is TGTGCCTTTAAGGCGACAGATGGGAAGAAGACCCAGTACTTC.

This clone was seen a single time. The CDR3 DNA sequence: TGTGCCAGCAGCGCCCTTCGGGACTTCTCCTACGAGCAGTACTTC. As protein: CASSALRDFSYEQYF. V and J are TRBV28 and TRBJ2-7; TRBD2 is a possible D gene (6 bases). This CDR3 is built from 15 residues. V gave up 6 bases and J gave up 0 bases, with 15 bases separating them. CDR1 is MDHEN and CDR2 is SYDVKM in the germline V gene.

This clone was seen more than once but under ten times. The genes are TRBV5-1 and TRBJ2-1; 7 nucleotides line up with TRBD2. V gave up 4 bases and J gave up 7 bases; unmatched junction bases: 8. This CDR3 is built from 14 residues. CDR1 SGHRS and CDR2 YFSETQ come from the germline V gene. The CDR3 here is CASSGGGPGNEQFF. The CDR3 DNA is TGCGCCAGCAGCGGGGGAGGGCCTGGGAATGAGCAGTTCTTC.

This chain connects TRBV7-8 to TRBJ2-7; TRBD2 agrees at 9 bases. The V segment lost 3 bases and the J segment 3 bases; nucleotides outside the gene matches: 6. The germline V gene encodes CDR1 SGHVS and CDR2 FQNEAQ. CDR3 length equals 15 residues. Written as DNA, the CDR3 is TGTGCCAGCAGCTTGAAGGGTAGCGGGAGCTACGAGCAGTACTTC. Translated: CASSLKGSGSYEQYF.

The CDR3, as DNA: TGTGCCAGCAGCCCCGCTTGGGACAGGGGGTATGGCTACACCTTC. It encodes CASSPAWDRGYGYTF. The chain employs TRBV7-9 and TRBJ1-2; TRBD1 aligns across 11 bases. V shed 5 bases, J shed 5 bases, and the junction held 7 bases outside the gene matches. The germline CDR1 and CDR2 sequences are SEHNR and FQNEAQ (reference sequence). CDR3 length equals 15 residues. Filled out from reference TRBV7-9 and TRBJ1-2, the complete variable domain reads DTGVSQNPRHKITKRGQNVTFRCDPISEHNRLYWYRQTLGQGPEFLTYFQNEAQLEKSRLLSDRFSAERPKGSFSTLEIQRTEQGDSAMYLCASSPAWDRGYGYTFGSGTRLTVV.

This clone was seen a few times. The sample contains more than one DNA sequence encoding this CDR3. The chain employs TRBV5-1 and TRBJ2-6; D perhaps matches TRBD2 (5 bases). The V gene's germline CDR1 is SGHRS and CDR2 YFSETQ. Trimming left V 4 bases short and J 2 bases short, with 10 bases between. The CDR3 is 15 residues long. CDR3 protein: CASSPEGAGANVLTF. CDR3 sequence (DNA): TGCGCCAGCAGCCCCGAGGGTGCTGGGGCCAACGTCCTGACTTTC.

V usage is TRBV28 and J usage is TRBJ2-2; the match to TRBD2 covers 15 bases. The CDR3 is 17 amino acids. Germline V CDR1 and CDR2: MDHEN, SYDVKM. V shed 10 bases, J shed 3 bases, and the junction held 9 bases outside the gene matches. CDR3: CAIGLAGGRFYTGELFF. CDR3 nucleotides: TGTGCCATCGGACTAGCGGGAGGGCGTTTCTACACCGGGGAGCTGTTTTTT.

V and J are TRBV9 and TRBJ2-1; TRBD1 aligns across 7 bases. The CDR3 contains 15 residues. Germline trimming cut 4 bases from V and 3 bases from J; bases unmatched to any gene: 7. The germline V gene encodes CDR1 SGDLS and CDR2 YYNGEE. The CDR3 DNA reads TGTGCCAGCAGCTCCCGACAGGGTGGCTACAATGAGCAGTTCTTC. It is translated as CASSSRQGGYNEQFF.

The V and J genes are TRBV7-2 and TRBJ2-6, with TRBD1 identical over 9 bases. Germline CDR1 is SGHTA and CDR2 is FQGNSA. V lost 1 base to trimming and J lost 0 bases; unmatched junction nucleotides: 7. CDR3 size: 19 residues. This CDR3 reads CASSLVGTGLSSGANVLTF. In nucleotides, the CDR3 is TGTGCCAGCAGCTTAGTCGGGACAGGGTTAAGCTCTGGGGCCAACGTCCTGACTTTC.

The gene calls are TRBV5-6 and TRBJ1-1; 9 nucleotides match TRBD1. The CDR3 has 15 amino acids. Germline V gene lookup returns CDR1 SGHDT and CDR2 YYEEEE. After removal of 6 bases from V and 0 bases from J, the junction contained 6 bases not matched to a gene. The CDR3 sequence: CASTHRGRMNTEAFF. CDR3 in DNA: TGTGCCAGCACCCACAGGGGGCGAATGAACACTGAAGCTTTCTTT.

The chain combines TRBV2 with TRBJ2-1; 14 bases are a match to TRBD2. Germline V lookup: CDR1 SNHLY, CDR2 FYNNEI. With 2 bases clipped from V and 2 bases from J, the junction kept 5 bases outside the gene matches. CDR3 length: 18 amino acids. CDR3 residues: CASSETTSGRVPYNEQFF. CDR3 bases: TGTGCCAGCAGTGAAACGACTAGCGGGAGGGTCCCCTACAATGAGCAGTTCTTC.

This clone has just a few counts. This chain connects TRBV29-1 to TRBJ2-1; the match to TRBD2 covers 7 bases. There are 16 residues in the CDR3. In germline, CDR1 is SQVTM, CDR2 ANQGSEA. V lost 4 bases and J lost 6; bases outside the gene matches: 15. Here the CDR3 DNA reads TGCAGCGTTGGGGGATCGGGGGAGGGCTTGGGCAATGAGCAGTTCTTC. Translating gives CSVGGSGEGLGNEQFF.

V gene TRBV28 combines with J gene TRBJ2-7; D unresolved. CDR3 length: 15 residues. Between the trimmed V and J ends, which lost 2 bases and 3 bases, there was a span of 14 bases. Germline V gene sequence: CDR1 MDHEN, CDR2 SYDVKM. CDR3 in amino acids: CASSLILGRVYEQYF. The CDR3 DNA is TGTGCCAGCAGTTTAATCCTTGGCCGGGTCTACGAGCAGTACTTC. The full variable domain, with the rest looked up from reference TRBV28 and TRBJ2-7, is DVKVTQSSRYLVKRTGEKVFLECVQDMDHENMFWYRQDPGLGLRLIYFSYDVKMKEKGDIPEGYSVSREKKERFSLILESASTNQTSMYLCASSLILGRVYEQYFGPGTRLTVT.

This clone was found a few times. V is TRBV2 and J is TRBJ2-3; D is perhaps TRBD2 (5 bases). CDR1 is SNHLY, CDR2 FYNNEI, per germline. V lost 2 bases and J lost 2, with 14 bases in between. The CDR3 runs to 16 residues. This chain's CDR3 is CASSEFGLANTDTQYF. CDR3 bases: TGTGCCAGCAGTGAATTTGGGCTAGCTAACACAGATACGCAGTATTTT.

The chain has TRBV5-1 and TRBJ2-1; 8 nucleotides line up with TRBD2. CDR1 is SGHRS and CDR2 is YFSETQ in the germline V gene. J was trimmed by 9 bases and V by 2 bases; bases with no gene match: 4. The CDR3 is 13 residues long. CDR3 sequence reads: CASSFSGRSEQFF. For the CDR3, the DNA is TGCGCCAGCAGCTTCAGCGGGAGAAGTGAGCAGTTCTTC.

In this sample, this clone turned up a few times. The V gene is TRBV30, the J gene TRBJ2-7; tentatively, D is TRBD2 (6 bases). CDR1 GTSNPN and CDR2 SVGIG come from the germline V gene (reference sequence). V shed 5 bases and J shed 4 bases, with 9 bases lying between them. CDR3 length equals 11 residues. In nucleotides, the CDR3 is TGTGCCTGGTCGGACTATTACGAGCAGTACTTC. Translation: CAWSDYYEQYF.

The V call is TRBV5-1, the J call TRBJ2-1; D is uncertain. The germline CDR1 and CDR2 sequences are SGHRS and YFSETQ. This CDR3 spans 12 amino acids. V was clipped by 1 base and J by 9 bases, with 8 bases between them. CDR3 bases: TGCGCCAGCAGCTTGCCGGAGAGTGAGCAGTTCTTC. Translating gives CASSLPESEQFF.

This clone has a handful of counts. The rearrangement links TRBV6-5 to TRBJ1-4; D is possibly TRBD1 (6 bases). Trimming cost V 4 bases and J 5 bases, with 8 bases left between them. Germline CDR1 and CDR2: MNHEY and SVGAGI. The CDR3 is made up of 13 amino acids. The CDR3 region is CASSSGQNEKLFF. The CDR3 DNA reads TGTGCCAGCAGTTCCGGACAGAATGAAAAACTGTTTTTT.

The chain carries TRBV7-3 and TRBJ2-1; 14 positions agree with TRBD2. The V and J ends lost 5 bases and 15 bases, in that order; junction bases with no gene match: 9. Looked up from germline, CDR1 is SGHTA and CDR2 is FQGTGA. The CDR3 sequence is 14 residues long. The CDR3 reads CASSPPGLAGDLFF. DNA for the CDR3: TGTGCCAGCAGCCCCCCGGGACTAGCGGGAGATCTGTTCTTC.

This clone was observed a few times. The chain joins TRBV30 to TRBJ1-4, with 7 bases identical to TRBD1. Losses at the gene ends were 3 bases for V and 16 bases for J; bases not matched to a gene: 8. Germline values: CDR1 GTSNPN, CDR2 SVGIG (reference sequence). This CDR3 is 11 amino acids long. The CDR3 nucleotides read TGTGCCTGGAGCGGTACAGGGGTCTGGTTTTTT. Its translation: CAWSGTGVWFF.

J is TRBJ1-1 and V is TRBV19; 9 nucleotides line up with TRBD1. J was trimmed by 5 bases and V by 3 bases; bases with no gene match: 7. Germline lookup yields CDR1 LNHDA and CDR2 SQIVND (reference sequence). The CDR3 contains 15 residues. CDR3 nucleotides: TGTGCCAGTAGTATTCTACAGGGGGCAGGAACTGAAGCTTTCTTT. Its protein is CASSILQGAGTEAFF.

This clone was counted a single time. The chain is built from TRBV19 and TRBJ2-7; 7 bases are shared with TRBD1. Germline values: CDR1 LNHDA, CDR2 SQIVND (reference sequence). The ends lost 4 bases at V and 9 bases at J; junction bases unmatched: 9. The CDR3 runs to 13 residues. CDR3 bases: TGTGCCAGTAGTACCCCGGGACAGATAGTGCAGTACTTC. It encodes CASSTPGQIVQYF.

A few counts support this clone. The chain is built from TRBV7-8 and TRBJ1-5, with D unresolved. Germline V lookup: CDR1 SGHVS, CDR2 FQNEAQ. This CDR3 has 14 residues. Trimming stripped 1 base from V and 1 base from J, with 5 bases between. In DNA, the CDR3 is TGTGCCAGCAGCTTAGGCAGGAGCAATCAGCCCCAGCATTTT. Translated, it gives CASSLGRSNQPQHF. The full variable domain, rest sourced from reference TRBV7-8 and TRBJ1-5, is GAGVSQSPRYKVAKRGQDVALRCDPISGHVSLFWYQQALGQGPEFLTYFQNEAQLDKSGLPSDRFFAERPEGSVSTLKIQRTQQEDSAVYLCASSLGRSNQPQHFGDGTRLSIL.

This clone was seen a handful of times. The gene calls are TRBV7-9 and TRBJ2-1, with TRBD1 matching over 8 bases. Trimming took 4 bases from V and 5 from J; bases not matched to a gene: 7. The CDR3 is made up of 15 amino acids. Germline V CDR1 and CDR2: SEHNR, FQNEAQ (reference sequence). CDR3: CASSSQGARNNEQFF. The CDR3 nucleotides read TGTGCCAGCAGCTCGCAGGGGGCGCGGAACAATGAGCAGTTCTTC.

The V gene is TRBV6-5, the J gene TRBJ2-5, with a tentative D call TRBD1 (6 bases). V was cut by 5 bases and J by 9 bases, with 13 bases left in between. There are 12 residues in the CDR3. The germline CDR1 and CDR2 sequences are MNHEY and SVGAGI. CDR3 in amino acids: CASSRDKASQYF. CDR3 DNA: TGTGCCAGCAGTCGGGACAAGGCGTCCCAGTACTTC.

The table lists this clone with a few counts. V and J are TRBV7-3 and TRBJ1-1; D is unclear. The CDR3 length is 13 residues. Between the trimmed V and J ends, which lost 0 bases and 4 bases, there was a span of 6 bases. The germline V gene encodes CDR1 SGHTA and CDR2 FQGTGA. CDR3: CASSLTGVTEAFF. CDR3 DNA: TGTGCCAGCAGCTTAACGGGAGTCACTGAAGCTTTCTTT. The variable domain in full, with the rest retrieved from reference TRBV7-3 and TRBJ1-1, is GAGVSQTPSNKVTEKGKYVELRCDPISGHTALYWYRQSLGQGPEFLIYFQGTGAADDSGLPNDRFFAVRPEGSVSTLKIQRTERGDSAVYLCASSLTGVTEAFFGQGTRLTVV.